One sample yielded the 26 T cell receptor beta chains listed below, sequenced in a study of T-cell reconstitution after alpha-beta-depleted transplantation in children. As it was prepared, the TCRbeta library received unique molecular identifiers. TCRdb reanalysed the PCR reads using MiXCR and keeps one entry per CDR3 protein. Altogether about 110,000 distinct CDR3 sequences are present, almost 6.5% being singletons, with the ten largest covering 20% to 25%. Sample: PBMCs, mostly from graft donor cells, taken 360 days after TCRalphabeta/CD19-depleted stem cell transplant. These receptors were taken from a male patient aged 2-10 years who had a stem cell transplant for acute lymphoblastic leukemia, so the T cells may come from the graft donor.

This clonotype has a count of ten or more. CDR3 region: CASSVAEDPGYTDTQYF. The CDR3 coding sequence is TGTGCCAGCAGCGTAGCTGAAGATCCAGGCTACACAGATACGCAGTATTTT. The chain has TRBV9 and TRBJ2-3, with unresolved D. Germline assignment: CDR1 SGDLS and CDR2 YYNGEE. Between the trimmed V and J ends, which lost 0 bases and 2 bases, there was a span of 16 bases. The CDR3 is made up of 17 amino acids.

The chain uses TRBV27 and TRBJ2-7, with 7 nucleotides matching TRBD2. Unmatched junction bases numbered 4, after V lost 3 bases and J lost 2 bases. Germline V gives CDR1 MNHEY, CDR2 SMNVEV (reference sequence). CDR3 length: 14 residues. The CDR3 here is CASSLSGVTYEQYF. For the CDR3, the DNA is TGTGCCAGCAGTTTGAGCGGGGTCACCTACGAGCAGTACTTC.

The CDR3 region is CASSLPDREKYF. The CDR3, as DNA: TGTGCCAGCAGCTTACCCGACAGGGAAAAGTACTTC. The gene calls are TRBV7-9 and TRBJ2-7; 7 bases fit TRBD1. With V trimmed by 2 bases and J by 11 bases, 6 bases remained unmatched. The CDR3 covers 12 residues. Germline assignment: CDR1 SEHNR and CDR2 FQNEAQ (reference sequence).

This clonotype was recorded at least ten times. The chain links TRBV9 to TRBJ1-1, with 8 bases fitting TRBD1. J gave up 5 bases and V 2 bases, and 20 bases lay outside the gene matches. The CDR3 extends over 19 amino acids. Germline V CDR1 and CDR2: SGDLS, YYNGEE. CDR3 nucleotide sequence: TGTGCCAGCAGCGTGCGCGGCGTAGGGATGGACAGGGCGGGTACTGAAGCTTTCTTT. Protein sequence: CASSVRGVGMDRAGTEAFF.

This clonotype was detected ten times or more. The chain recombines TRBV25-1 with TRBJ2-7; D gene unclear. With 7 bases removed from V and 1 base from J, the gap between germline ends came to 14 bases. Looked up from germline, CDR1 is MGHDK and CDR2 is SYGVNS. CDR3 size: 14 residues. This CDR3 reads CASTAGPLSYEQYF. The CDR3 nucleotides are TGTGCCAGCACCGCCGGACCCCTTTCCTACGAGCAGTACTTC.

This clonotype was observed a handful of times. This rearrangement joins TRBV7-8 to TRBJ2-7; D unresolved. Trimming left V 1 base short and J 5 bases short, with 6 bases between. This CDR3 spans 12 amino acids. CDR1 and CDR2 from the germline V gene are SGHVS and FQNEAQ. CDR3 protein: CASSLGKHEQYF. The CDR3 coding sequence is TGTGCCAGCAGCTTAGGGAAGCACGAGCAGTACTTC. Full variable domain (outside the CDR3, taken from reference TRBV7-8 and TRBJ2-7): GAGVSQSPRYKVAKRGQDVALRCDPISGHVSLFWYQQALGQGPEFLTYFQNEAQLDKSGLPSDRFFAERPEGSVSTLKIQRTQQEDSAVYLCASSLGKHEQYFGPGTRLTVT.

This rearrangement joins TRBV6-2 or TRBV6-3 to TRBJ2-1; TRBD2 matches 14 bases. In germline, CDR1 is MNHEY, CDR2 SVGEGT. This CDR3 is 18 amino acids long. Unmatched junction bases numbered 12, after V lost 6 bases and J lost 5 bases. CDR3 in amino acids: CASRTQTSGRARNNEQFF. CDR3 sequence (DNA): TGTGCCAGCAGGACACAGACTAGCGGGAGGGCCAGGAACAATGAGCAGTTCTTC.

V gene TRBV9 combines with J gene TRBJ2-7, with D unclear. Trimming removed 0 bases from V and 4 bases from J, with 11 bases in between. This CDR3 contains 14 residues. CDR1 is SGDLS, CDR2 YYNGEE, per germline. The CDR3: CASSVGGLGYEQYF. The DNA of the CDR3 is TGTGCCAGCAGCGTAGGAGGCCTCGGGTACGAGCAGTACTTC.

This clonotype came up many times. The chain uses TRBV12-3 or TRBV12-4 and TRBJ2-3; D might be TRBD1 (5 bases). CDR3 length: 15 amino acids. Trimming took 7 bases from V and 0 from J, leaving 14 bases between them. CDR3 in amino acids: CASTRTRPSTDTQYF. The DNA of the CDR3 is TGTGCCAGCACTAGGACACGGCCTAGCACAGATACGCAGTATTTT.

This clonotype was seen repeatedly, ten times or more. The rearrangement uses TRBV24-1 and TRBJ2-7; D possibly corresponds to TRBD2 (5 bases). Trimming left V 6 bases short and J 6 bases short, with 8 bases between. Per the germline V gene, CDR1 is KGHDR and CDR2 is SFDVKD. CDR3 length equals 11 residues. The CDR3 sequence is CATSNSGEQYF. The CDR3 region has the DNA TGTGCCACCAGTAACAGCGGCGAGCAGTACTTC.

This clonotype was recorded many times. This chain uses TRBV5-1 with TRBJ2-5; D is possibly TRBD1 or TRBD2 (5 bases each). Germline V CDR1 and CDR2: SGHRS, YFSETQ. CDR3 length: 14 residues. Between the trimmed V and J ends, which lost 2 bases and 2 bases, there was a span of 10 bases. Here the CDR3 reads CASSFGWGQETQYF. Here the CDR3 DNA reads TGCGCCAGCAGCTTTGGTTGGGGGCAAGAGACCCAGTACTTC.

This clonotype was seen many times. This chain joins TRBV27 and TRBJ2-5, with D tentatively TRBD1 (6 bases). The CDR3 extends over 15 amino acids. Germline CDR1 and CDR2: MNHEY and SMNVEV (reference sequence). V dropped 5 bases and J dropped 3 bases, with 16 bases sitting between them. The CDR3, as DNA: TGTGCCAGCAGTAGGGGACCTGGGGGCAAAGAGACCCAGTACTTC. The encoded protein is CASSRGPGGKETQYF.

Ten or more counts support this clonotype. V and J are TRBV4-3 and TRBJ2-2; D perhaps matches TRBD2 (6 bases). The germline CDR1 and CDR2 sequences are LGHNA and YSLEER. The CDR3 spans 16 residues. Trimming left V 4 bases short and J 5 bases short, with 17 bases between. The CDR3 DNA reads as TGCGCCAGCAGCCGGAGGGCGGGAAGGGATACCGGGGAGCTGTTTTTT. This codes for CASSRRAGRDTGELFF.

The sample holds many counts of this clonotype. The rearrangement uses TRBV2 and TRBJ2-1; D is possibly TRBD1 (6 bases). V lost 6 bases, J lost 4 bases, and 10 bases lay in between. There are 13 residues in the CDR3. Germline V lookup: CDR1 SNHLY, CDR2 FYNNEI. The CDR3 DNA reads TGTGCCAGCAGGGTACAGGGATACAATGAGCAGTTCTTC. As protein: CASRVQGYNEQFF.

This clonotype was observed a handful of times. The J gene is TRBJ2-5, the V gene TRBV20-1; 9 nucleotides align to TRBD1. CDR1 and CDR2 (germline): DFQATT, SNEGSKA (reference sequence). J was trimmed by 5 bases and V by 3 bases; bases with no gene match: 10. The CDR3 runs 15 residues. The CDR3 coding sequence is TGCAGTGCTAGGGACAGGGGAGATACAGGGGAGACCCAGTACTTC. It codes for CSARDRGDTGETQYF.

The chain employs TRBV7-3 and TRBJ2-1; 8 positions match TRBD2. Unmatched junction bases numbered 5, after V lost 5 bases and J lost 5 bases. CDR1 is SGHTA and CDR2 is FQGTGA in the germline V gene. This CDR3 comprises 14 residues. Here the CDR3 DNA reads TGTGCCAGCAGCCCTACGCGGGGGGACAATGAGCAGTTCTTC. As protein: CASSPTRGDNEQFF.

This clonotype showed up many times. The chain joins TRBV12-3 or TRBV12-4 to TRBJ2-7; D perhaps matches TRBD2 (6 bases). CDR3 length: 14 residues. Trimming took 5 bases from V and 3 from J, leaving 14 bases between them. CDR3 in DNA: TGTGCCAGCAGTGGGGGGATGGGCCTCTACGAGCAGTACTTC. Translated, it gives CASSGGMGLYEQYF.

Ten or more counts support this clonotype. The gene calls are TRBV20-1 and TRBJ1-1; D is unresolved. Deletions cut 4 bases from V and 3 bases from J, with 0 bases between. Germline CDR1 reads DFQATT; CDR2 reads SNEGSKA (reference sequence). The CDR3 length is 9 residues. The chain's CDR3 is CSANTEAFF. CDR3 coding DNA: TGCAGTGCTAACACTGAAGCTTTCTTT.

This clonotype was observed at least ten times. The chain combines TRBV10-2 with TRBJ2-3; D remains unclear. Trimming took 9 bases from V and 7 from J, leaving 8 bases between them. Germline lookup yields CDR1 WSHSY and CDR2 SAAADI. The CDR3 has 10 amino acids. CDR3 coding DNA: TGCGCCAGTTTCTACCATACGCAGTATTTT. It translates to CASFYHTQYF.

Only a few counts were recorded for this clonotype. This chain connects TRBV6-2 or TRBV6-3 to TRBJ2-1; no clear D gene. The CDR3 sequence is 18 residues long. Germline V CDR1 and CDR2: MNHEY, SVGEGT. V dropped 6 bases and J dropped 0 bases, with 21 bases sitting between them. The chain's CDR3 is CASSPQVLYSFSYNEQFF. CDR3 DNA: TGTGCCAGCAGCCCCCAGGTACTATACAGTTTCTCCTACAATGAGCAGTTCTTC.

This clonotype came up a few times. The chain couples TRBV5-1 to TRBJ2-2; the match to TRBD2 covers 10 bases. CDR3 length: 21 residues. The V segment lost 0 bases and the J segment 2 bases; nucleotides outside the gene matches: 16. Germline lookup yields CDR1 SGHRS and CDR2 YFSETQ. CDR3 residues: CASSLVRGRIAGGPNTGELFF. The CDR3 bases are TGCGCCAGCAGCTTGGTTCGGGGGCGAATAGCGGGAGGCCCTAACACCGGGGAGCTGTTTTTT.

The J gene is TRBJ1-1, the V gene TRBV20-1; 9 bases align to TRBD1. With 6 bases clipped from V and 0 bases from J, the junction kept 11 bases outside the gene matches. Per the germline V gene, CDR1 is DFQATT and CDR2 is SNEGSKA (reference sequence). The CDR3 contains 16 residues. The CDR3 here is CSAWGGQGNMNTEAFF. The DNA for the CDR3 is TGCAGTGCCTGGGGCGGACAGGGGAACATGAACACTGAAGCTTTCTTT.

V usage is TRBV5-5 and J usage is TRBJ2-7; D gene uncertain. This CDR3 has 12 residues. The V end was cut by 4 bases, the J end by 4 bases, with 9 bases between. CDR1 and CDR2 from the germline V gene are SGHKS and YYEKEE (reference sequence). CDR3 sequence reads: CASSPDKYEQYF. CDR3 nucleotides: TGTGCCAGCAGCCCTGACAAGTACGAGCAGTACTTC.

This clonotype was counted only a few times. This chain uses TRBV7-8 with TRBJ2-3, with 8 bases matching TRBD2. Trimming at V came to 1 base and at J to 2 bases, leaving 5 bases not matched to a gene. The CDR3 has 16 residues. From germline, CDR1 is SGHVS and CDR2 FQNEAQ. CDR3 in amino acids: CASSLEWRGVTDTQYF. CDR3 nucleotide sequence: TGTGCCAGCAGCTTAGAATGGCGGGGGGTCACAGATACGCAGTATTTT. The full variable domain, its missing parts supplied by reference TRBV7-8 and TRBJ2-3, is GAGVSQSPRYKVAKRGQDVALRCDPISGHVSLFWYQQALGQGPEFLTYFQNEAQLDKSGLPSDRFFAERPEGSVSTLKIQRTQQEDSAVYLCASSLEWRGVTDTQYFGPGTRLTVL.

The sample holds a few counts of this clonotype. CDR3 sequence: CASRDGSTDTQYF. The CDR3 nucleotides are TGTGCCAGCAGAGACGGATCTACAGATACGCAGTATTTT. V gene TRBV7-8 combines with J gene TRBJ2-3; D unclear. V was shortened by 6 bases and J by 3 bases, with 10 bases between the two germline ends. The CDR3 covers 13 residues. From germline, CDR1 is SGHVS and CDR2 FQNEAQ.

In this sample, this clonotype turned up many times. The CDR3 sequence is CSVAGGRAPEAFF. DNA of the CDR3: TGCAGCGTGGCAGGAGGGAGGGCTCCTGAAGCTTTCTTT. This sequence joins TRBV29-1 and TRBJ1-1; D is ambiguous. The germline V gene encodes CDR1 SQVTM and CDR2 ANQGSEA. CDR3 length equals 13 residues. Trimming removed 6 bases from V and 6 bases from J, with 17 bases in between.